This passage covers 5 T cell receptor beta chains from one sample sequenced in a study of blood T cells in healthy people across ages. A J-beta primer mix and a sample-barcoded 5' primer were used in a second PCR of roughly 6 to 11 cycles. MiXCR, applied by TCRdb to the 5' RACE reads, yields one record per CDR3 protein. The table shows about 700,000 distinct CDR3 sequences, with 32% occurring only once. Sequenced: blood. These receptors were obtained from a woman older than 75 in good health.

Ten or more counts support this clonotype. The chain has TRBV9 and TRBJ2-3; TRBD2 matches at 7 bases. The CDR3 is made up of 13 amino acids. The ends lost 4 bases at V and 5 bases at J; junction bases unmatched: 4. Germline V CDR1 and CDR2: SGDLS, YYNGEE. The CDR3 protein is CASSPGGIDTQYF. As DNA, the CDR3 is TGTGCCAGCAGCCCCGGGGGGATAGATACGCAGTATTTT. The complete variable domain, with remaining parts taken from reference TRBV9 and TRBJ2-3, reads DSGVTQTPKHLITATGQRVTLRCSPRSGDLSVYWYQQSLDQGLQFLIQYYNGEERAKGNILERFSAQQFPDLHSELNLSSLELGDSALYFCASSPGGIDTQYFGPGTRLTVL.

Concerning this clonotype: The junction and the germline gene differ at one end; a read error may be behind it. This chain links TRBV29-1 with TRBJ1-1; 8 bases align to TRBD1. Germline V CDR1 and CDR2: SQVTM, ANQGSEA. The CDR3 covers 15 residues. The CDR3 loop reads CSVARRLTGDTEAFF. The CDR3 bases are TGCAGTGTTGCCCGACGGTTGACAGGGGACACTGAAGCTTTCTTT.

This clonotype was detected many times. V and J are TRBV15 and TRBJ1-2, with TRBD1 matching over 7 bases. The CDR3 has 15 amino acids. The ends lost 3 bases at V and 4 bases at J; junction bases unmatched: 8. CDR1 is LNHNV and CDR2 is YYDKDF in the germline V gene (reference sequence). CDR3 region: CATSRDGTDSYGYTF. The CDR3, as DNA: TGTGCCACCAGCAGGGACGGGACAGATTCCTATGGCTACACCTTC.

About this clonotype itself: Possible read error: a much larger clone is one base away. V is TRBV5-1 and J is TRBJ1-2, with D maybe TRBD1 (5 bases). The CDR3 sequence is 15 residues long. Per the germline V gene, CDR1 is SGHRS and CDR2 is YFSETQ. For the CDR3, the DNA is TGCGTCAGCAGCCTCGGGACTCTGGGAATGGAAGGCTACACCTTC. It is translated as CVSSLGTLGMEGYTF.

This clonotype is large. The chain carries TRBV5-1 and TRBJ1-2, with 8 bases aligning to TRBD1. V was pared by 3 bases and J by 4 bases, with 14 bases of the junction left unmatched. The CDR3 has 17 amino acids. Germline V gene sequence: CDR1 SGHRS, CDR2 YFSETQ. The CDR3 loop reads CASSSKRTGKKSYGYTF. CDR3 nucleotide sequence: TGCGCCAGCAGCTCAAAACGGACAGGGAAGAAGAGCTATGGCTACACCTTC.